This T cell receptor beta chain was identified in a study of metastatic and nonmetastatic thyroid tumors. Study information: Malignant thyroid and benign thyroid patients provided blood and tumor or nodule tissue whose repertoires were compared. The study's findings and limits: For both blood and tumor, malignant thyroid tumors reportedly showed significantly higher TCR beta diversity than benign nodules did.

Germline V CDR1 and CDR2: SEHNR, FQNEAQ (reference sequence). V lost 7 bases to trimming and J lost 9 bases, with 13 bases between them. This CDR3 region has 12 residues. Each patient went into thyroid surgery without having received any treatment. Authors' processing steps: Using the CDR3 differences seen across clinicopathological groups, the authors built a distant-metastasis classifier for papillary thyroid cancer, which was meant to discriminate distant-metastatic patients. TCRdb used MiXCR to call clones anew from the PCR reads. These V and J calls rely on TCRdb rather than the paper's analysis. The sample yields tens of thousands of clones, about 12% seen once. This clone showed up many times. Its target is unknown.

This chain joins TRBV7-9 and TRBJ2-1; D may be TRBD2 (5 bases). This clonotype was obtained from a female donor with papillary thyroid cancer or a benign thyroid nodule (not recorded which). Some clones in this sample may be carry-over from other donors' samples. Source material: blood. The CDR3 DNA follows: TGTGCCAGCACCCAAGACTACGGTGAGCAGTTCTTC. Translated, it gives CASTQDYGEQFF.